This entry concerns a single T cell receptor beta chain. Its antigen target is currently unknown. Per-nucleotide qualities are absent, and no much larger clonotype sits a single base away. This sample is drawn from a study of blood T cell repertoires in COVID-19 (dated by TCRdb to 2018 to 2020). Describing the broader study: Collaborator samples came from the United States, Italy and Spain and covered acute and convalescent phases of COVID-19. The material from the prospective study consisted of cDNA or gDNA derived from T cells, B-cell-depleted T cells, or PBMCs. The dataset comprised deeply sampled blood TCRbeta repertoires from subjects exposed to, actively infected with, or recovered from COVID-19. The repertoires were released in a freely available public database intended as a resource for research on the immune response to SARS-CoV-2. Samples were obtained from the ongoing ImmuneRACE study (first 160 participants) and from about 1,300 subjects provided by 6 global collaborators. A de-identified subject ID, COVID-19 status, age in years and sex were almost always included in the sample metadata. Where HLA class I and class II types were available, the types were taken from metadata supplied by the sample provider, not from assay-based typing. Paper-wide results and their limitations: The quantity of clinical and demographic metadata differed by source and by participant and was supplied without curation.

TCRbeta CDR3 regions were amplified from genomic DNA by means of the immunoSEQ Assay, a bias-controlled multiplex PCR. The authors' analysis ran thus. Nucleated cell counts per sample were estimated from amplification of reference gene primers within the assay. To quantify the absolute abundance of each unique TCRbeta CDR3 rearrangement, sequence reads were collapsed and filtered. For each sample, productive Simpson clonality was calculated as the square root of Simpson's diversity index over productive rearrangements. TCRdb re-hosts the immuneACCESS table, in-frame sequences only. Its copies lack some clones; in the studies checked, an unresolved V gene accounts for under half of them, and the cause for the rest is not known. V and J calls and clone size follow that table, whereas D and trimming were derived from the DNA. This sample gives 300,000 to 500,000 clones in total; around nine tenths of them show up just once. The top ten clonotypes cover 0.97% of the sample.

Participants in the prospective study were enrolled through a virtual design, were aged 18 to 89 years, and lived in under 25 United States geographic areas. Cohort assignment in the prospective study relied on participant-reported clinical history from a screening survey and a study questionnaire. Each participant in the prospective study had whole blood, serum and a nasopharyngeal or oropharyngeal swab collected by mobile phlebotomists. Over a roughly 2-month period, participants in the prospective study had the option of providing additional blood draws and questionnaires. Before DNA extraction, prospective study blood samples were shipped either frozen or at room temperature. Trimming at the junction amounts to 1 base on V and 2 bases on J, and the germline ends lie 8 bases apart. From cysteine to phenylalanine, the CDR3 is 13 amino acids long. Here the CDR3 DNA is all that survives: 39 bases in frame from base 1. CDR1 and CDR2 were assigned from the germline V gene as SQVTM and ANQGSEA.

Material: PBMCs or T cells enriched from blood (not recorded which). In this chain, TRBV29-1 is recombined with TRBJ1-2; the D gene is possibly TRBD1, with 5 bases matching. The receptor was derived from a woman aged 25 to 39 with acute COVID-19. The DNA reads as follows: TGCAGCGTTGAAGGGGAGGGGAACTATGGCTACACCTTC. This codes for CSVEGEGNYGYTF. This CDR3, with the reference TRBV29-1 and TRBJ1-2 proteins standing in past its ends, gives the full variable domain SAVISQKPSRDICQRGTSLTIQCQVDSQVTMMFWYRQQPGQSLTLIATANQGSEATYESGFVIDKFPISRPNLTFSTLTVSNMSPEDSSIYLCSVEGEGNYGYTFGSGTRLTVV.